These 26 T cell receptor beta chains were sequenced from one sample in a study of cytomegalovirus exposure and HLA in healthy donors. The method was immunoSEQ multiplex PCR; TCRdb's version includes in-frame clones alone and lacks a portion of them. Of about 150,000 clones in the sample, just over 90% were seen once. Sequences were obtained from PBMCs. These receptors originate from a young man in good health and CMV-seronegative.

The rearrangement uses TRBV6-5 and TRBJ2-2; perhaps TRBD1 as D (8 bases). The CDR3 has 15 residues. V lost 5 bases and J lost 7, with 17 bases in between. CDR1 is MNHEY, CDR2 SVGAGI, per germline. DNA for the CDR3: TGTGCCAGCAGTAGAACAGGGGGGGCTTACGGGGAGCTGTTTTTT. It yields the protein CASSRTGGAYGELFF.

This sequence joins TRBV10-3 and TRBJ2-7, with D unresolved. Trimming took 0 bases from V and 4 from J, leaving 7 bases between them. This CDR3 is 13 amino acids long. Germline CDR1 reads ENHRY; CDR2 reads SYGVKD. The CDR3 protein is CAISESLSYEQYF. CDR3 DNA sequence: TGTGCCATCAGTGAGTCTCTTAGTTACGAGCAGTACTTC.

The J gene is TRBJ2-2, the V gene TRBV6-1; the match to TRBD1 covers 8 bases. With 9 bases clipped from V and 3 bases from J, the junction kept 6 bases outside the gene matches. The germline V gene encodes CDR1 MNHNS and CDR2 SASEGT. The CDR3 covers 14 residues. Here the CDR3 reads CASSGQEYTGELFF. The CDR3 DNA reads TGTGCCAGTTCGGGACAGGAGTACACCGGGGAGCTGTTTTTT.

The chain has TRBV27 and TRBJ2-7; D is possibly TRBD1 (6 bases). CDR3 length: 13 amino acids. Per the germline V gene, CDR1 is MNHEY and CDR2 is SMNVEV (reference sequence). V dropped 6 bases and J dropped 0 bases, with 9 bases sitting between them. The CDR3 nucleotides read TGTGCCAGCAGAAGGACAGTCTCCTACGAGCAGTACTTC. Translation gives CASRRTVSYEQYF.

In this sample, this clone turned up a few times. This sequence joins TRBV21-1 and TRBJ1-1. TRBV21-1 is classified as a pseudogene. The CDR3 has 13 residues. The CDR3 DNA reads TGTGCCAGCAGCAAACGGGGTGACACTGAAGCTTTCTTT. Translation gives CASSKRGDTEAFF.

The chain uses TRBV6-6 and TRBJ1-6; TRBD1 matches at 9 bases. CDR1 and CDR2 from the germline V gene are MNHNY and SVGAGI (reference sequence). The CDR3 has 16 amino acids. V shed 2 bases, J shed 3 bases, and the junction held 2 bases outside the gene matches. CDR3 in DNA: TGTGCCAGCAGTTACCCGACAGGGGGCTATAATTCACCCCTCCACTTT. This encodes CASSYPTGGYNSPLHF.

The J gene is TRBJ1-2, the V gene TRBV25-1; 10 bases fit TRBD1. V gave up 3 bases and J gave up 3 bases; unmatched junction bases: 4. The CDR3 sequence is 15 residues long. The V gene's germline CDR1 is MGHDK and CDR2 SYGVNS. DNA of the CDR3: TGTGCCAGCAGTGATCCGACAGGGGGCGACTATGGCTACACCTTC. Amino acid sequence: CASSDPTGGDYGYTF.

In this sample, this clone turned up a few times. The chain links TRBV5-1 to TRBJ1-2, with TRBD1 matching over 10 bases. CDR3 size: 18 residues. V was pared by 0 bases and J by 3 bases, with 11 bases of the junction left unmatched. Germline CDR1 reads SGHRS; CDR2 reads YFSETQ. The CDR3 DNA reads as TGCGCCAGCAGCTTGGATAATTTAGACAGGGGGCGCGACTATGGCTACACCTTC. The encoded protein is CASSLDNLDRGRDYGYTF.

The rearrangement uses TRBV7-6 and TRBJ2-3, with D possibly being TRBD2 (6 bases). Trimming left V 2 bases short and J 2 bases short, with 11 bases between. This CDR3 spans 15 amino acids. Germline CDR1 and CDR2: SGHVS and FNYEAQ. The CDR3 is CASSLSGTSTDTQYF. CDR3 nucleotide sequence: TGTGCCAGCAGCTTAAGTGGGACTTCCACAGATACGCAGTATTTT. Using reference TRBV7-6 and TRBJ2-3 for the parts outside the CDR3, the full variable domain is GAGVSQSPRYKVTKRGQDVALRCDPISGHVSLYWYRQALGQGPEFLTYFNYEAQQDKSGLPNDRFSAERPEGSISTLTIQRTEQRDSAMYRCASSLSGTSTDTQYFGPGTRLTVL.

V and J are TRBV5-4 and TRBJ2-3, with 11 bases that match TRBD2. Germline V gene lookup returns CDR1 SGHNT and CDR2 YYREEE (reference sequence). The CDR3 is 17 amino acids. V dropped 1 base and J dropped 5; count of bases not matched to a gene: 9. CDR3 sequence: CASSLKGAGLAEDTQYF. The CDR3 DNA follows: TGTGCCAGCAGCTTGAAAGGGGCGGGACTAGCGGAAGATACGCAGTATTTT.

The CDR3 DNA reads as TGTGCCAGTAGTATTTCCGGGACAGGGGTTTCCACTGAAGCTTTCTTT. As protein: CASSISGTGVSTEAFF. J is TRBJ1-1 and V is TRBV19, with 10 bases identical to TRBD1. CDR1 and CDR2 (germline): LNHDA, SQIVND (reference sequence). J was trimmed by 4 bases and V by 3 bases; bases with no gene match: 8. This CDR3 has 16 amino acids.

CDR3 region: CASTPDSTFNYGYTF. The CDR3 DNA reads TGTGCCAGTACCCCAGACAGCACCTTTAACTATGGCTACACCTTC. V gene TRBV19 combines with J gene TRBJ1-2; the D gene is possibly TRBD1 (5 bases). The germline V gene encodes CDR1 LNHDA and CDR2 SQIVND (reference sequence). V lost 7 bases, J lost 1 base, and 16 bases lay in between. The CDR3 runs to 15 residues.

The rearrangement joins TRBV9 to TRBJ1-2; 8 bases match TRBD1. V shed 3 bases, J shed 6 bases, and the junction held 7 bases outside the gene matches. Germline loops: CDR1 SGDLS, CDR2 YYNGEE. CDR3 size: 14 residues. CDR3 sequence: CASSATGEVDGYTF. The CDR3 DNA reads TGTGCCAGCAGCGCGACAGGGGAAGTGGATGGCTACACCTTC.

This clone was counted a single time. This chain links TRBV29-1 with TRBJ1-4; tentatively, D is TRBD1 (5 bases). This CDR3 spans 14 amino acids. V was trimmed by 3 bases and J by 1 base, leaving 9 bases between them. Germline V gene lookup returns CDR1 SQVTM and CDR2 ANQGSEA. The CDR3: CSVDGGGTNEKLFF. CDR3 nucleotide sequence: TGCAGCGTTGATGGGGGGGGAACTAATGAAAAACTGTTTTTT. The full variable domain, its missing parts supplied by reference TRBV29-1 and TRBJ1-4, is SAVISQKPSRDICQRGTSLTIQCQVDSQVTMMFWYRQQPGQSLTLIATANQGSEATYESGFVIDKFPISRPNLTFSTLTVSNMSPEDSSIYLCSVDGGGTNEKLFFGSGTQLSVL.

This chain connects TRBV7-9 to TRBJ1-5; weak D call: TRBD1 (6 bases). The V end lost 1 base, the J end lost 3 bases, and 10 bases lay between the germline ends. Germline lookup yields CDR1 SEHNR and CDR2 FQNEAQ (reference sequence). This CDR3 has 15 amino acids. CDR3 sequence (DNA): TGTGCCAGCAGCTTAGGGGACACTCACAATCAGCCCCAGCATTTT. Translated: CASSLGDTHNQPQHF.

This chain uses TRBV14 with TRBJ1-2; the D is unclear. The CDR3 extends over 13 amino acids. Trimming cost V 1 base and J 2 bases, with 5 bases left between them. The germline CDR1 and CDR2 sequences are SGHDN and FVKESK. CDR3 amino acids: CASSQVQNYGYTF. In DNA, the CDR3 is TGTGCCAGCAGCCAAGTTCAAAACTATGGCTACACCTTC.

This clone has only a few counts. This chain joins TRBV19 and TRBJ1-2; weak D call: TRBD1 (5 bases). From germline, CDR1 is LNHDA and CDR2 SQIVND (reference sequence). The CDR3 contains 12 residues. Trimming took 6 bases from V and 7 from J, leaving 12 bases between them. The CDR3 bases are TGTGCCAGTAGAGGAAAGGGGCCTGGCTACACCTTC. It yields the protein CASRGKGPGYTF.

The V call is TRBV10-1, the J call TRBJ2-1; possible D gene TRBD1, 6 bases. CDR3 length: 15 amino acids. Germline loops: CDR1 WNHNN, CDR2 SYGVQD (reference sequence). Trimming shortened V by 3 bases and J by 1 base, and 10 bases separated the two germline ends. This CDR3 reads CASSDPRGSYNEQFF. The CDR3 coding sequence is TGCGCCAGCAGTGACCCCAGGGGTTCCTACAATGAGCAGTTCTTC.

This sequence joins TRBV9 and TRBJ2-5; 10 positions match TRBD2. The CDR3 has 18 amino acids. Germline CDR1 SGDLS, CDR2 YYNGEE. V gave up 0 bases and J gave up 3 bases; unmatched junction bases: 11. Here the CDR3 DNA reads TGTGCCAGCAGCGTAGATACCCCGGGACTAGCGAGGGAAGAGACCCAGTACTTC. The encoded protein is CASSVDTPGLAREETQYF.

V usage is TRBV5-1 and J usage is TRBJ2-5; TRBD2 matches at 13 bases. V lost 4 bases to trimming and J lost 1 base; unmatched junction nucleotides: 7. This CDR3 contains 17 residues. Germline values: CDR1 SGHRS, CDR2 YFSETQ. As DNA, the CDR3 is TGCGCCAGCAGCCCCGGGACTAGCGGGGTTATCCAAGAGACCCAGTACTTC. Translation: CASSPGTSGVIQETQYF.

This chain joins TRBV5-4 and TRBJ2-1; weak D call: TRBD2 (5 bases). This CDR3 spans 16 amino acids. The germline CDR1 and CDR2 sequences are SGHNT and YYREEE (reference sequence). The V end was cut by 4 bases, the J end by 8 bases, with 22 bases between. CDR3 bases: TGTGCCAGCAGCCCTGCTTCGAGGACTCACCTCCATGAGCAGTTCTTC. Protein product: CASSPASRTHLHEQFF.

This chain connects TRBV9 to TRBJ1-1, with D maybe TRBD1 (6 bases). V lost 4 bases, J lost 1 base, and 8 bases lay in between. This CDR3 region has 13 residues. CDR1 and CDR2 (germline): SGDLS, YYNGEE. This CDR3 is CASSLGQNTEAFF. Written as DNA, the CDR3 is TGTGCCAGCAGCCTGGGACAGAACACTGAAGCTTTCTTT. Full variable domain (rest looked up from reference TRBV9 and TRBJ1-1): DSGVTQTPKHLITATGQRVTLRCSPRSGDLSVYWYQQSLDQGLQFLIQYYNGEERAKGNILERFSAQQFPDLHSELNLSSLELGDSALYFCASSLGQNTEAFFGQGTRLTVV.

The chain has TRBV7-2 and TRBJ1-2; 9 positions agree with TRBD1. The ends lost 2 bases at V and 3 bases at J; junction bases unmatched: 4. Germline V gene data show CDR1 as SGHTA and CDR2 as FQGNSA. This CDR3 has 15 residues. The CDR3 here is CASSLRTGDYYGYTF. CDR3 in DNA: TGTGCCAGCAGCTTAAGGACAGGGGATTACTATGGCTACACCTTC.

The rearrangement uses TRBV6-5 and TRBJ2-7; TRBD1 is a possible D gene (5 bases). This CDR3 comprises 14 residues. V dropped 5 bases and J dropped 0 bases, with 11 bases sitting between them. Germline assignment: CDR1 MNHEY and CDR2 SVGAGI. Written as DNA, the CDR3 is TGTGCCAGCAGTAATAACAGGTTCTCCTACGAGCAGTACTTC. Amino acids: CASSNNRFSYEQYF.

The V gene is TRBV2, the J gene TRBJ2-2; D call uncertain. This CDR3 contains 13 residues. Germline CDR1 SNHLY, CDR2 FYNNEI. V lost 5 bases and J lost 4, with 8 bases in between. The CDR3 sequence: CASSNTRTGELFF. CDR3 bases: TGTGCCAGCAGTAACACCCGCACCGGGGAGCTGTTTTTT.

V is TRBV7-2 and J is TRBJ2-5, with 16 bases fitting TRBD2. The V gene's germline CDR1 is SGHTA and CDR2 FQGNSA. This CDR3 region has 16 residues. The junction had 5 bases not matched to a gene; V was cut back by 4 bases and J by 6 bases. CDR3 residues: CASSWGLAGGMKTQYF. CDR3 nucleotide sequence: TGTGCCAGCAGCTGGGGACTAGCGGGGGGGATGAAGACCCAGTACTTC.